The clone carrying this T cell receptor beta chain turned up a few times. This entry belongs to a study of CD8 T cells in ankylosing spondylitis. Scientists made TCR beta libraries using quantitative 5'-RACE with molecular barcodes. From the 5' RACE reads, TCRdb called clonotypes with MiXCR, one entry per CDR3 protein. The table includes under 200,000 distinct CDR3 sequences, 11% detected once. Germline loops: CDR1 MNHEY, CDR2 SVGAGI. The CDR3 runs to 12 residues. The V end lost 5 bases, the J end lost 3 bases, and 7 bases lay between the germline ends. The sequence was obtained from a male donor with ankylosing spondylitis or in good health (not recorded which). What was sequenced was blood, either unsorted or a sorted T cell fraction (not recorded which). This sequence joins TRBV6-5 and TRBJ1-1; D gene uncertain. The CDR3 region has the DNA TGTGCCAGCAGTCCGGATTACACTGAAGCTTTCTTT. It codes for CASSPDYTEAFF.